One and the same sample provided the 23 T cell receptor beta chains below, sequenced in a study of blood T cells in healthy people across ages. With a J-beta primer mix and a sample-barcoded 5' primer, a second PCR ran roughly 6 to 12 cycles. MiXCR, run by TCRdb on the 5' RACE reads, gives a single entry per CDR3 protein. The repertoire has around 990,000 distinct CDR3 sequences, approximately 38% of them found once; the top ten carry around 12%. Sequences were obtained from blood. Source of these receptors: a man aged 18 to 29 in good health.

CDR3 sequence: CASGGNQPQHF. The CDR3 bases are TGTGCCAGTGGAGGGAATCAGCCCCAGCATTTT. The chain couples TRBV9 to TRBJ1-5; D ambiguous. Germline V lookup: CDR1 SGDLS, CDR2 YYNGEE. This CDR3 is 11 amino acids long. V lost 8 bases, J lost 4 bases, and 7 bases lay in between.

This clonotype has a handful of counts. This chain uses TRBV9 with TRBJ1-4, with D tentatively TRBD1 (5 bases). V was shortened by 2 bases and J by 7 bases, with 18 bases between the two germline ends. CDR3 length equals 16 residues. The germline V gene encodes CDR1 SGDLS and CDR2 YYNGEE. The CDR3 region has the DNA TGTGCCAGCAGCGTGGGTGACAGACTAAGGAGTGAAAAACTGTTTTTT. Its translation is CASSVGDRLRSEKLFF.

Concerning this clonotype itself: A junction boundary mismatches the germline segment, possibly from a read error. CDR3 sequence: CASSQDLGQGNSPPHF. The CDR3 DNA follows: TGTGCCAGCAGCCAAGATTTGGGGCAGGGAAATTCACCCCCCCACTTT. The chain links TRBV3-1 to TRBJ1-6; D might be TRBD1 (5 bases). The CDR3 is 16 amino acids. The germline CDR1 and CDR2 sequences are LGHDT and YNNKEL (reference sequence).

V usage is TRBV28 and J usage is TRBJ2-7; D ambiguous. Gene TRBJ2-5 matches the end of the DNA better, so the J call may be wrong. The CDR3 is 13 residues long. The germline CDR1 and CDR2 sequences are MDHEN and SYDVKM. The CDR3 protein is CASSVPSWGTQYF. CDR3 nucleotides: TGTGCCAGCAGTGTCCCGTCTTGGGGGACCCAGTACTTC.

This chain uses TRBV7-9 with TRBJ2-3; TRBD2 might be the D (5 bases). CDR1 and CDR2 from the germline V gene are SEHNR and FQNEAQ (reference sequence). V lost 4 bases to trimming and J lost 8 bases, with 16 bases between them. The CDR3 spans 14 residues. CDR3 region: CASSSDSCPRTQYF. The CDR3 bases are TGTGCCAGCAGCTCGGACTCTTGCCCCCGTACGCAGTATTTT.

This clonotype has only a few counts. CDR3 amino acids: CASTQRWGESSYNEQFF. CDR3 nucleotides: TGTGCCAGCACCCAACGATGGGGCGAGAGCTCCTACAATGAGCAGTTCTTC. The chain combines TRBV7-2 with TRBJ2-1, with D perhaps matching TRBD1 (5 bases). The CDR3 extends over 17 amino acids. CDR1 and CDR2 (germline): SGHTA, FQGNSA. V lost 7 bases and J 0 bases, leaving 19 bases between the germline ends.

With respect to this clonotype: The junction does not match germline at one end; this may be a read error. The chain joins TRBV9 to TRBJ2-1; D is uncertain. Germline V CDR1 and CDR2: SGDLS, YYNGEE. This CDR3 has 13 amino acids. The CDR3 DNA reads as TGTGTCAGCAGCCCCCCCCCAGACAATGAGCAGTTCTTC. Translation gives CVSSPPPDNEQFF.

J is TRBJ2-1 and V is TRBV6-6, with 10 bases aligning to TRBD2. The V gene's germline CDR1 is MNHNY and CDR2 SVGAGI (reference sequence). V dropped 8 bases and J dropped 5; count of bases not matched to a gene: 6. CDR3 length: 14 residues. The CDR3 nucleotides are TGTGCCAGCGGCCCTAGCGGGGGCAACAATGAGCAGTTCTTC. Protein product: CASGPSGGNNEQFF.

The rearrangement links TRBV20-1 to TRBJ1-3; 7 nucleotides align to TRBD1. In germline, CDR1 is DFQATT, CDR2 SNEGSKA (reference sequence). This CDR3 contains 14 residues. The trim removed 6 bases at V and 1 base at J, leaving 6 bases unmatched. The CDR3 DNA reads TGCAGTGCCAGGGGGGTCAAGTCTGGAAACACCATATATTTT. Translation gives CSARGVKSGNTIYF.

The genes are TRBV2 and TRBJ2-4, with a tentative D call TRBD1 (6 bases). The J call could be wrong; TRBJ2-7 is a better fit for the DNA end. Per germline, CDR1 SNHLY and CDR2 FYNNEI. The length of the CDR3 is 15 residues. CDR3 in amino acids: CASSVGQVWPYEQYF. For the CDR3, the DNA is TGTGCCAGCAGCGTGGGACAAGTCTGGCCCTACGAGCAGTACTTC.

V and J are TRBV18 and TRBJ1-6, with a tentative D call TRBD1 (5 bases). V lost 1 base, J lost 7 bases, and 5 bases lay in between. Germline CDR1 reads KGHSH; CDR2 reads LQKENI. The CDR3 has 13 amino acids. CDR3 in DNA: TGTGCCAGCTCACCACAGGGGAATTCACCCCTCCACTTT. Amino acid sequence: CASSPQGNSPLHF.

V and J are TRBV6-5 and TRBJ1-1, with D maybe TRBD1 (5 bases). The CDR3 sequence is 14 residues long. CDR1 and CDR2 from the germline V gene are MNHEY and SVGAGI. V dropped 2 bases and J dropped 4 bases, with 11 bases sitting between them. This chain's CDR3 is CASSYRGGSTEAFF. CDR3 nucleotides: TGTGCCAGCAGTTACCGCGGGGGGTCCACTGAAGCTTTCTTT.

CDR3 DNA: TGCAGTGCTAGAGATCGGAGCGGGGCCAACTCCTACAATGAGCAGTACTTC. Encoded protein: CSARDRSGANSYNEQYF. The chain recombines TRBV20-1 with TRBJ2-1, with 7 bases aligning to TRBD2. The last part of the DNA fits TRBJ2-7 better; the J call may be wrong. The germline gives CDR1 DFQATT, CDR2 SNEGSKA (reference sequence). The CDR3 has 17 residues.

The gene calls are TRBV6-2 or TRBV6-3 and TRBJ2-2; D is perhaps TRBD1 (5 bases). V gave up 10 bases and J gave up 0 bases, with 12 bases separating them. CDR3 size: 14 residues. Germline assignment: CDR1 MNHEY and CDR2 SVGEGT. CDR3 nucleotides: TGTGCCACTCAACAGGCGACGAACACCGGGGAGCTGTTTTTT. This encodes CATQQATNTGELFF.

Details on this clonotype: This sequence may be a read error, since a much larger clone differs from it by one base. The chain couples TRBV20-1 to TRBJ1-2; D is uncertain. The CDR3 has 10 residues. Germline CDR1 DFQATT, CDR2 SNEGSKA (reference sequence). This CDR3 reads CIASQQGYTF. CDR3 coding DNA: TGCATTGCTAGTCAGCAGGGCTACACCTTC.

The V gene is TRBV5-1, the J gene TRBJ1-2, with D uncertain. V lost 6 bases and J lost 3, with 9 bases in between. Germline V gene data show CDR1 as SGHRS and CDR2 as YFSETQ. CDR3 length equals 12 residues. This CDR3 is CASIGEDYGYTF. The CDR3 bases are TGCGCCAGCATTGGGGAAGACTATGGCTACACCTTC.

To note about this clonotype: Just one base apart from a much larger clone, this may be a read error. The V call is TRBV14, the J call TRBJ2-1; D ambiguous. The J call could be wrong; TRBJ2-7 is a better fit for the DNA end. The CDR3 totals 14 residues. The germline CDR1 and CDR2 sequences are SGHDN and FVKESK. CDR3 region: CASSQEVQYNEQYF. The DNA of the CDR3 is TGTGCCAGCAGCCAAGAGGTCCAGTACAATGAGCAGTACTTC.

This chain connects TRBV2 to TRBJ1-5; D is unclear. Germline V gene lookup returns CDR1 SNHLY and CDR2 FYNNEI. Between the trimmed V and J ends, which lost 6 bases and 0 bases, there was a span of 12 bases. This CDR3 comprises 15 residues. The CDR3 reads CASSQTTHSNQPQHF. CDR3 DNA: TGTGCCAGCAGCCAAACCACACATAGCAATCAGCCCCAGCATTTT.

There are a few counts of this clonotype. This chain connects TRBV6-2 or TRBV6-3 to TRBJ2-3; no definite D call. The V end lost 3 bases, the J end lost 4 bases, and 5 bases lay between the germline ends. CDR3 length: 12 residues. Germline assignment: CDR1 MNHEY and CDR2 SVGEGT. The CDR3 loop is CASSYLADTQYF. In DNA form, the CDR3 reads TGTGCCAGCAGTTATTTGGCAGATACGCAGTATTTT.

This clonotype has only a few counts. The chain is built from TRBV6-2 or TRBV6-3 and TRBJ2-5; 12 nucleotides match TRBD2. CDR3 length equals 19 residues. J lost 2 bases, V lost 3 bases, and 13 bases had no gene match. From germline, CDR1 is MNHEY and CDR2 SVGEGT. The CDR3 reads CASSYITGLAGTQQETQYF. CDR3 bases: TGTGCCAGCAGTTATATCACTGGACTAGCGGGGACTCAACAAGAGACCCAGTACTTC.

The CDR3 region has the DNA TGCAGTGCCCCGGTCCAAAACACTGAAGCTTTCTTT. It specifies CSAPVQNTEAFF. The genes are TRBV20-1 and TRBJ1-1; no clear D gene. There are 12 residues in the CDR3. V lost 6 bases, J lost 2 bases, and 10 bases lay in between. CDR1 and CDR2 (germline): DFQATT, SNEGSKA (reference sequence).

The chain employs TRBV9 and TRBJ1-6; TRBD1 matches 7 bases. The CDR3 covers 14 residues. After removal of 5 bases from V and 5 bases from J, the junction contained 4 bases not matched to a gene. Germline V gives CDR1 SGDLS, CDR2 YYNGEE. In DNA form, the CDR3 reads TGTGCCAGCAGGCCGGGACAGCATAATTCACCCCTCCACTTT. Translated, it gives CASRPGQHNSPLHF.

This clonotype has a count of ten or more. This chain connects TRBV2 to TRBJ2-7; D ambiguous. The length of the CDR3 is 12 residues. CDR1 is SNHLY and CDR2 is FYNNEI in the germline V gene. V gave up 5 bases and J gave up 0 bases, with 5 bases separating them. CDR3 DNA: TGTGCCAGCAGTTGGAGCTCCTACGAGCAGTACTTC. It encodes CASSWSSYEQYF.